Shown below are 15 T cell receptor beta chains from a single sample sequenced in a study of identical twins. One entry per CDR3 protein, called by TCRdb with MiXCR from the 5' RACE reads. The sample shows 550,000 to 700,000 distinct CDR3 sequences, around 9.6% of them seen only once. The same sample was also studied in work on yellow fever vaccine responses in identical twins.

Sequenced sample: PBMCs. The receptors shown here come from a woman under 30 in good health.

This clonotype was recorded many times. The gene calls are TRBV15 and TRBJ2-2, with no clear D. There are 15 residues in the CDR3. V was clipped by 0 bases and J by 4 bases, with 9 bases between them. CDR1 LNHNV and CDR2 YYDKDF come from the germline V gene (reference sequence). CDR3 in amino acids: CATSRDLQTTGELFF. The CDR3 coding sequence is TGTGCCACCAGCAGAGATTTACAGACCACCGGGGAGCTGTTTTTT.

This clonotype was seen repeatedly, ten times or more. The chain employs TRBV29-1 and TRBJ2-3; 11 bases map to TRBD1. The CDR3 has 15 residues. J gave up 6 bases and V 7 bases, and 12 bases lay outside the gene matches. The germline gives CDR1 SQVTM, CDR2 ANQGSEA. In DNA, the CDR3 is TGCAGCGCCCGACCCCGGGACAGGGGGATTGATACGCAGTATTTT. As protein: CSARPRDRGIDTQYF.

This clonotype was counted between two and nine times. The chain combines TRBV20-1 with TRBJ2-7, with 9 bases matching TRBD2. Germline V gene sequence: CDR1 DFQATT, CDR2 SNEGSKA (reference sequence). After removal of 6 bases from V and 3 bases from J, the junction contained 12 bases not matched to a gene. This CDR3 has 15 residues. CDR3 sequence: CSAAAPSGAVYEQYF. CDR3 sequence (DNA): TGCAGTGCCGCTGCCCCTAGCGGGGCAGTCTACGAGCAGTACTTC.

The rearrangement uses TRBV11-1 and TRBJ2-1; 14 nucleotides align to TRBD2. Germline V CDR1 and CDR2: SGHAT, FQDESV (reference sequence). The CDR3 totals 19 residues. V trimming: 1 base; J trimming: 12 bases; junction bases outside the gene matches: 17. The CDR3 bases are TGTGCCAGCAGCTTAGAGACTAGCGGGAGGGGGGACCCTCCTCTTGGGCAGTTCTTC. This translates into CASSLETSGRGDPPLGQFF.

This clonotype was observed a handful of times. The genes are TRBV18 and TRBJ2-7, with D perhaps assigned TRBD1 or TRBD2 (6 bases each). V was clipped by 2 bases and J by 3 bases, with 14 bases between them. Germline V gives CDR1 KGHSH, CDR2 LQKENI. The CDR3 totals 15 residues. The CDR3, as DNA: TGTGCCAGCTCACCAGGTCGGGGGCGACTCTACGAGCAGTACTTC. Translation gives CASSPGRGRLYEQYF.

The rearrangement links TRBV5-1 to TRBJ2-7; possibly TRBD1 for D (5 bases). This CDR3 comprises 14 residues. Germline V gene data show CDR1 as SGHRS and CDR2 as YFSETQ. Trimming took 4 bases from V and 5 from J, leaving 16 bases between them. The CDR3 protein is CASSQTPGLNEQYF. The CDR3, as DNA: TGCGCCAGCAGCCAAACGCCAGGGTTGAACGAGCAGTACTTC.

V is TRBV7-2 and J is TRBJ2-1; 8 bases match TRBD1. The V and J ends lost 10 bases and 2 bases, in that order; junction bases with no gene match: 7. The germline V gene encodes CDR1 SGHTA and CDR2 FQGNSA. CDR3 length equals 14 residues. CDR3 amino acids: CATWTGHTYNEQFF. CDR3 nucleotide sequence: TGTGCCACTTGGACAGGGCACACCTACAATGAGCAGTTCTTC.

This clonotype has ten or more counts. The CDR3: CSVQYQGDTQYF. CDR3 DNA sequence: TGCAGCGTTCAGTACCAGGGAGACACGCAGTATTTT. The V and J genes are TRBV29-1 and TRBJ2-3; D may be TRBD1 or TRBD2 (5 bases each). The CDR3 is 12 amino acids. Per germline, CDR1 SQVTM and CDR2 ANQGSEA. Trimming took off 5 bases at V and 9 bases at J, with 15 bases between the two ends.

The V and J genes are TRBV7-9 and TRBJ2-5; D possibly corresponds to TRBD2 (6 bases). From germline, CDR1 is SEHNR and CDR2 FQNEAQ (reference sequence). This CDR3 has 15 residues. V lost 5 bases to trimming and J lost 5 bases, with 18 bases between them. This CDR3 is CASSHDRDFRETQYF. DNA for the CDR3: TGTGCCAGCAGCCACGACCGGGACTTTAGGGAGACCCAGTACTTC.

This clonotype was counted at least ten times. This chain links TRBV7-8 with TRBJ2-1, with TRBD2 matching 8 bases. There are 17 residues in the CDR3. The germline gives CDR1 SGHVS, CDR2 FQNEAQ. Trimming at V came to 1 base and at J to 7 bases, leaving 12 bases not matched to a gene. The CDR3 reads CASSLEVGLAGLNEQFF. In nucleotides, the CDR3 is TGTGCCAGCAGCTTAGAGGTCGGGCTAGCGGGCTTAAATGAGCAGTTCTTC.

This clonotype came up a few times. The rearrangement links TRBV28 to TRBJ2-7, with a tentative D call TRBD1 (6 bases). Between the trimmed V and J ends, which lost 2 bases and 6 bases, there was a span of 17 bases. The CDR3 is made up of 15 amino acids. From germline, CDR1 is MDHEN and CDR2 SYDVKM. The CDR3, as DNA: TGTGCCAGCAGTTTAGGGGCGACAGGCTATGGCGAGCAGTACTTC. This gives the protein CASSLGATGYGEQYF.

This clonotype was detected a few times. The J gene is TRBJ2-2, the V gene TRBV3-1; D ambiguous. The CDR3 loop spans 13 amino acids. Germline assignment: CDR1 LGHDT and CDR2 YNNKEL (reference sequence). Trimming shortened V by 2 bases and J by 8 bases, and 9 bases separated the two germline ends. CDR3 residues: CASSQTSRGELFF. The CDR3 DNA follows: TGTGCCAGCAGCCAAACGAGCAGAGGGGAGCTGTTTTTT.

This sequence joins TRBV6-2 or TRBV6-3 and TRBJ2-7; no clear D gene. The CDR3 spans 12 residues. The germline V gene has CDR1 MNHEY and CDR2 SVGEGT. With 6 bases removed from V and 3 bases from J, the gap between germline ends came to 9 bases. The CDR3, as DNA: TGTGCCAGCAGGGAATTCTTCTACGAGCAGTACTTC. It codes for CASREFFYEQYF.

This clonotype was counted many times. The chain combines TRBV28 with TRBJ2-3; no definite D call. CDR1 is MDHEN, CDR2 SYDVKM, per germline. The CDR3 runs 18 residues. With 4 bases removed from V and 2 bases from J, the gap between germline ends came to 22 bases. Here the CDR3 reads CASSSLGYPIEVTDTQYF. The CDR3 DNA sequence: TGTGCCAGCAGTTCCCTGGGGTACCCGATAGAAGTCACAGATACGCAGTATTTT.

The chain has TRBV3-1 and TRBJ1-1; no definite D call. The V gene lost 4 bases and the J gene lost 6 bases, with 12 bases spanning the gap. The CDR3 contains 13 residues. The germline V gene has CDR1 LGHDT and CDR2 YNNKEL (reference sequence). The CDR3 sequence is CASSLGPLAEAFF. In nucleotides, the CDR3 is TGTGCCAGCAGCCTTGGACCCCTCGCTGAAGCTTTCTTT.